Listed below are T cell receptor beta chains from one sample, sequenced in a study of human T cells and chemical hapten exposure. TCRdb re-analysed the RACE reads in MiXCR, keeping a single row per CDR3 protein. The sample contains around 300,000 distinct CDR3 sequences, under 8% of which appear only once. The specimen was whole blood, collected in connection with sensitization to the hapten diphenylcyclopropenone (DPC). The receptors were gathered from a woman aged 18 to 35 with alopecia areata. Some clones in this sample may be carry-over from other donors' samples. Each CDR3 is given with its conserved first and last residue. A D gene is named only where the DNA matches it firmly. Rows may omit the clone size; those that give it use once, few, many or a size class.

few,TRBV27,TRBJ2-1,.,CASIPSPSSDEQFF,TGTGCCAGCATCCCGAGCCCTAGCTCCGATGAGCAGTTCTTC
.,TRBV20-1,TRBJ2-1,TRBD2,CSAREGTRLAEQFF,TGCAGTGCTAGAGAAGGGACTAGGTTGGCTGAGCAGTTCTTC
.,TRBV7-2,TRBJ2-4,TRBD2,CASSILSGGRENIQYF,TGTGCCAGCAGCATTCTTAGCGGGGGGCGCGAAAACATTCAGTACTTC
many,TRBV29-1,TRBJ1-1,.,CRVDDTEAFF,TGCAGGGTGGATGACACTGAAGCTTTCTTT
.,TRBV7-3,TRBJ2-1,TRBD2,CASSPSGGLYNEQFF,TGTGCCAGCAGCCCTAGCGGGGGGCTCTACAATGAGCAGTTCTTC
many,TRBV4-3,TRBJ2-3,.,CASSQIMEDTQYF,TGCGCCAGCAGCCAAATCATGGAAGATACGCAGTATTTT
.,TRBV5-6,TRBJ1-3,TRBD1,CASSLQGGGNTIYF,TGTGCCAGCAGCTTGCAGGGGGGAGGAAACACCATATATTTT
few,TRBV9,TRBJ1-2,.,CASSVAGGYTF,TGTGCCAGCAGCGTAGCAGGTGGCTACACCTTC
few,TRBV6-5,TRBJ1-2,TRBD1,CASSPIRGLGYGYTF,TGTGCCAGCAGCCCGATCAGGGGGCTTGGCTATGGCTACACCTTC
few,TRBV6-5,TRBJ1-1,.,CASSILWGKNTEAFF,TGTGCCAGCAGCATTCTGTGGGGGAAGAACACTGAAGCTTTCTTT
many,TRBV18,TRBJ2-7,TRBD1,CASSPGTGDEQYF,TGTGCCAGCTCACCGGGGACAGGGGACGAGCAGTACTTC
many,TRBV28,TRBJ2-7,TRBD1,CASSFPGGRYEQYF,TGTGCCAGCAGTTTCCCAGGGGGCAGGTACGAGCAGTACTTC
.,TRBV6-6,TRBJ2-5,TRBD2,CASSYLAGAQETQYF,TGTGCCAGCAGTTACCTAGCGGGGGCACAAGAGACCCAGTACTTC
.,TRBV10-3,TRBJ1-1,.,CAISEIPQNTEAFF,TGTGCCATCAGTGAGATACCCCAGAACACTGAAGCTTTCTTT
few,TRBV10-1,TRBJ2-3,.,CASRAHRGVDGASTDTQYF,TGCGCCAGCAGAGCCCACCGCGGGGTCGACGGCGCTAGCACAGATACGCAGTATTTT
.,TRBV20-1,TRBJ1-1,.,CSARALQKAFF,TGCAGTGCTAGAGCATTACAAAAAGCTTTCTTT
few,TRBV9,TRBJ1-1,TRBD1,CASSPTGQLEAFF,TGTGCCAGCAGCCCTACGGGACAGCTTGAAGCTTTCTTT
many,TRBV12-3/TRBV12-4,TRBJ2-3,.,CASSSGNWPDTQYF,TGTGCCAGCAGTTCGGGGAATTGGCCAGATACGCAGTATTTT
.,TRBV18,TRBJ2-1,.,CASSLLDSTHEQFF,TGTGCCAGCTCACTCTTGGACAGTACCCATGAGCAGTTCTTC
.,TRBV29-1,TRBJ2-6,.,CSVGVTGANVLTF,TGCAGCGTGGGGGTAACTGGGGCCAACGTCCTGACTTTC
many,TRBV7-9,TRBJ1-4,TRBD1,CASSLRDREREKLFF,TGTGCCAGCAGCTTACGGGACAGGGAGCGTGAAAAACTGTTTTTT
few,TRBV20-1,TRBJ2-1,TRBD2,CSAREGGGPYNEQFF,TGCAGTGCTAGAGAGGGCGGGGGACCGTACAATGAGCAGTTCTTC
.,TRBV6-5,TRBJ2-1,.,CASSAGVGGSYNEQFF,TGTGCCAGCAGCGCTGGGGTAGGGGGGTCCTACAATGAGCAGTTCTTC
many,TRBV5-1,TRBJ2-1,TRBD1,CASSITRTGGPYNEQFF,TGCGCCAGCAGCATTACCCGGACAGGGGGGCCCTACAATGAGCAGTTCTTC
few,TRBV29-1,TRBJ2-7,.,CSVSGESYEQYF,TGCAGCGTTTCAGGGGAGAGCTACGAGCAGTACTTC
few,TRBV28,TRBJ1-2,TRBD1,CASSFTSTGTGSGYTF,TGTGCCAGCAGTTTCACCTCAACCGGGACAGGGTCTGGCTACACCTTC
few,TRBV24-1,TRBJ1-1,.,CATSVKENTEAFF,TGTGCCACCAGTGTGAAAGAGAACACTGAAGCTTTCTTT
.,TRBV18,TRBJ1-4,TRBD1,CASSPEDRTATNEKLFF,TGTGCCAGCTCACCAGAGGACAGGACAGCAACTAATGAAAAACTGTTTTTT
few,TRBV10-3,TRBJ2-7,TRBD1,CAISESPRDRGYF,TGTGCCATCAGTGAGTCCCCCCGGGACAGGGGTTACTTC
many,TRBV11-3,TRBJ2-3,.,CASSPTWEKGDTQYF,TGTGCCAGCAGCCCTACCTGGGAAAAAGGAGATACGCAGTATTTT
.,TRBV20-1,TRBJ1-2,.,CSARDRANYGYTF,TGCAGTGCTAGAGACAGGGCTAACTATGGCTACACCTTC
few,TRBV9,TRBJ2-3,TRBD1,CASSPRGRGFYDTQYF,TGTGCCAGCAGCCCGAGGGGCAGGGGGTTTTACGATACGCAGTATTTT
.,TRBV4-2,TRBJ1-1,.,CASSQERAEAFF,TGTGCCAGCAGCCAAGAAAGGGCGGAAGCTTTCTTT
few,TRBV29-1,TRBJ1-1,.,CSVKGNTEAFF,TGCAGCGTTAAAGGGAACACTGAAGCTTTCTTT
.,TRBV10-3,TRBJ1-2,.,CAISEPKAGGRYGYTF,TGTGCCATCAGTGAACCTAAAGCGGGGGGCCGGTATGGCTACACCTTC
many,TRBV10-2,TRBJ2-2,.,CASNRQGLRGTGELFF,TGCGCCAGCAACCGACAGGGTCTGCGGGGCACCGGGGAGCTGTTTTTT
few,TRBV9,TRBJ1-1,.,CASSTTSDSWGLAFF,TGTGCCAGCAGCACCACCTCCGACTCGTGGGGTTTAGCTTTCTTT
.,TRBV28,TRBJ1-6,.,CASSKWAWIIHSPLHF,TGTGCCAGCTCAAAGTGGGCATGGATAATCCACTCACCCCTCCACTTT
.,TRBV4-1,TRBJ1-2,.,CASSQDIGDNGYTF,TGCGCCAGCAGCCAAGATATAGGGGATAATGGCTACACCTTC
.,TRBV3-1,TRBJ2-7,.,CASSLLWGEQYF,TGTGCCAGCAGCTTACTGTGGGGCGAGCAGTACTTC
.,TRBV29-1,TRBJ2-5,.,CSVEETQYF,TGCAGCGTTGAAGAGACCCAGTACTTC
many,TRBV12-3/TRBV12-4,TRBJ2-3,.,CASTLTKVTDTQYF,TGTGCCAGCACTCTGACGAAGGTCACAGATACGCAGTATTTT
many,TRBV3-1,TRBJ2-3,TRBD2,CASSQGAGGDGSTDTQYF,TGTGCCAGCAGCCAAGGAGCGGGGGGGGATGGTAGCACAGATACGCAGTATTTT
.,TRBV28,TRBJ1-5,.,CASSPVGPQHF,TGTGCCAGCAGTCCGGTAGGGCCCCAGCATTTT
.,TRBV6-5,TRBJ2-3,.,CASSYRGVVGDTQYF,TGTGCCAGCAGTTATCGCGGGGTTGTTGGAGATACGCAGTATTTT
.,TRBV6-2/TRBV6-3,TRBJ2-3,TRBD2,CASRTAGHRQGTDTQYF,TGTGCCAGCAGGACAGCGGGGCACCGTCAAGGCACAGATACGCAGTATTTT
few,TRBV10-3,TRBJ2-1,TRBD1,CAISTGGLNNEQFF,TGTGCCATCAGTACAGGGGGCCTGAACAATGAGCAGTTCTTC
few,TRBV7-6,TRBJ2-3,.,CASSSRVPDTQYF,TGTGCCAGCAGCTCCAGGGTCCCGGATACGCAGTATTTT
few,TRBV11-2,TRBJ2-3,.,CASSRPPPNTDTQYF,TGTGCCAGCAGCCGACCCCCCCCGAACACAGATACGCAGTATTTT
many,TRBV11-2,TRBJ2-7,.,CASSSTGNLYEQYF,TGTGCCAGCAGCTCCACAGGAAACCTGTACGAGCAGTACTTC
many,TRBV18,TRBJ1-2,TRBD1,CASGTGTGYGYTF,TGTGCCAGCGGGACCGGGACAGGGTATGGCTACACCTTC
many,TRBV12-3/TRBV12-4,TRBJ2-3,.,CASSDTRASADTQYF,TGTGCCAGCAGTGATACTAGGGCAAGCGCAGATACGCAGTATTTT
many,TRBV18,TRBJ2-3,.,CASSPYDRTATETQYF,TGTGCCAGCTCACCCTATGACCGGACAGCCACAGAGACGCAGTATTTT
.,TRBV25-1,TRBJ1-2,.,CASSEPGRNYGYTF,TGTGCCAGCAGTGAACCGGGGAGGAACTATGGCTACACCTTC
many,TRBV6-4,TRBJ2-7,.,CASSAPEQGYREQYF,TGTGCCAGCAGTGCCCCGGAACAGGGCTATAGGGAGCAGTACTTC